The 6 T cell receptor beta chains below were found in one sample sequenced in a study of technical replicates of blood from a few donors. Here immunoSEQ multiplex PCR was the method, and the copy in TCRdb shows in-frame clones only, minus some. In the table there are 55,000 to 60,000 clones, about 93% of which are singletons. Sequencing was carried out using PBMCs. The receptors stem from a human donor in good health. Some clones in this sample may be carry-over from other donors' samples.

The gene calls are TRBV7-2 and TRBJ2-7; D remains unclear. Trimming took 5 bases from V and 3 from J, leaving 8 bases between them. The V gene's germline CDR1 is SGHTA and CDR2 FQGNSA. The CDR3 runs to 12 residues. The CDR3 coding sequence is TGTGCCAGCAGCCCTCACTTCTACGAGCAGTACTTC. Translating it yields CASSPHFYEQYF.

This chain uses TRBV7-9 with TRBJ2-1; TRBD2 might be the D (6 bases). This CDR3 contains 15 residues. Germline lookup yields CDR1 SEHNR and CDR2 FQNEAQ (reference sequence). The ends were cut back, 2 bases at V and 0 bases at J, with 8 bases in the middle. The CDR3 nucleotides read TGTGCCAGCAGCTTACGAGCGGGCTCCTACAATGAGCAGTTCTTC. This translates into CASSLRAGSYNEQFF. Complete variable domain (other parts from reference TRBV7-9 and TRBJ2-1): DTGVSQNPRHKITKRGQNVTFRCDPISEHNRLYWYRQTLGQGPEFLTYFQNEAQLEKSRLLSDRFSAERPKGSFSTLEIQRTEQGDSAMYLCASSLRAGSYNEQFFGPGTRLTVL.

The chain combines TRBV7-2 with TRBJ2-2, with 8 bases lining up with TRBD2. After removal of 3 bases from V and 2 bases from J, the junction contained 5 bases not matched to a gene. The CDR3 covers 16 residues. In germline, CDR1 is SGHTA, CDR2 FQGNSA. CDR3 residues: CASSFRGGPNTGELFF. CDR3 sequence (DNA): TGTGCCAGCAGCTTCCGGGGGGGCCCCAACACCGGGGAGCTGTTTTTT.

This clone showed up just once. Additional DNA sequences in this sample encode the identical CDR3. V is TRBV6-6 and J is TRBJ1-2, with TRBD1 identical over 8 bases. Trimming at V came to 4 bases and at J to 4 bases, leaving 2 bases not matched to a gene. Germline CDR1 is MNHNY and CDR2 is SVGAGI (reference sequence). The CDR3 contains 13 residues. The CDR3 region has the DNA TGTGCCAGCAGTTCTGGACAGGGCTATGGCTACACCTTC. Translated, it gives CASSSGQGYGYTF.

This clone has a single count. The V call is TRBV2, the J call TRBJ2-7; no definite D call. Between the trimmed V and J ends, which lost 2 bases and 0 bases, there was a span of 11 bases. The CDR3 runs to 15 residues. Germline lookup yields CDR1 SNHLY and CDR2 FYNNEI. The CDR3 nucleotides are TGTGCCAGCAGTGAACAGTGGAGCAGCTCCTACGAGCAGTACTTC. Protein sequence: CASSEQWSSSYEQYF.

The V call is TRBV11-1, the J call TRBJ2-5; D might be TRBD2 (6 bases). In germline, CDR1 is SGHAT, CDR2 FQDESV (reference sequence). CDR3 length equals 14 residues. Trimming stripped 1 base from V and 5 bases from J, with 11 bases between. The CDR3 DNA reads TGTGCCAGCAGCTTAGGCGGGAAAGGGGAGACCCAGTACTTC. Translating gives CASSLGGKGETQYF.